Listed below are T cell receptor beta chains from one sample, sequenced in a study of T cell responses to AZD1222 COVID-19 vaccine. Sequencing used immunoSEQ multiplex PCR; TCRdb keeps in-frame clones, though not all of them. The table has some 150,000 clones, roughly 94% seen once; the top ten hold roughly 1.3%. The material was peripheral blood, obtained on day 0 of AZD1222 vaccination. These receptors all stem from an adult in good health. CDR3s include the opening cysteine and the closing phenylalanine or tryptophan. Fields, in order: V gene, clone size, J gene, D gene, CDR3 DNA, CDR3 protein. A D gene is named only where the DNA matches it firmly. Some rows have no size entry. The others give once, few or many, or a class for an expanded clone.

v_call: TRBV7-8; clone_size: -; j_call: TRBJ2-2; d_call: TRBD1; cdr3_nt: TGTGCCAGCAGCCTCGACAGGGCCGGGGAGCTGTTTTTT; cdr3_aa: CASSLDRAGELFF
v_call: TRBV29-1; clone_size: -; j_call: TRBJ2-2; d_call: -; cdr3_nt: TGCAGCGTTCCACAGGCCACCGGGGAGCTGTTTTTT; cdr3_aa: CSVPQATGELFF
v_call: TRBV15; clone_size: -; j_call: TRBJ1-3; d_call: -; cdr3_nt: TGTGCCACCCGCGACAGGTACTCTGGAAACACCATATATTTT; cdr3_aa: CATRDRYSGNTIYF
v_call: TRBV11-2; clone_size: -; j_call: TRBJ1-2; d_call: -; cdr3_nt: TGTGCCAGCAGCTTAGATCCTAGCAGGGTGGCTGGCTACACCTTC; cdr3_aa: CASSLDPSRVAGYTF
v_call: TRBV28; clone_size: -; j_call: TRBJ1-6; d_call: -; cdr3_nt: TGTGCCAGCAGACGCCGACCCGGGAGCAATTCACCCCTCCACTTT; cdr3_aa: CASRRRPGSNSPLHF
v_call: TRBV10-3; clone_size: -; j_call: TRBJ1-2; d_call: -; cdr3_nt: TGTGCCATCAGCCAATCAAATCGGGAACAAAGGCTCTATGGCTACACCTTC; cdr3_aa: CAISQSNREQRLYGYTF
v_call: TRBV9; clone_size: -; j_call: TRBJ1-1; d_call: -; cdr3_nt: TGTGCCAGCAGCGTAGGGCAGTCGTTACGCACTGAAGCTTTCTTT; cdr3_aa: CASSVGQSLRTEAFF
v_call: TRBV2; clone_size: once; j_call: TRBJ2-1; d_call: TRBD2; cdr3_nt: TGTGCCAGCAGTGGCAGGACTAGCGGCGATCGTAGGTTCTTC; cdr3_aa: CASSGRTSGDRRFF
v_call: TRBV12-5; clone_size: -; j_call: TRBJ1-3; d_call: -; cdr3_nt: TGTGCTAGTGGTCCCGGTGGGACCGTCACCATATATTTT; cdr3_aa: CASGPGGTVTIYF
v_call: TRBV6-5; clone_size: -; j_call: TRBJ2-6; d_call: -; cdr3_nt: TGTGCCAGCAGTTATACAGGGTCTGGGGCCAACGTCCTGACTTTC; cdr3_aa: CASSYTGSGANVLTF
v_call: TRBV19; clone_size: -; j_call: TRBJ2-1; d_call: -; cdr3_nt: TGTGCCAGTAGTACCCACAGGGACTCTGAGCAGTTCTTC; cdr3_aa: CASSTHRDSEQFF
v_call: TRBV2; clone_size: -; j_call: TRBJ1-6; d_call: -; cdr3_nt: TGTGCCAGCATGGTCAGGACTGGTAATTCACCCCTCCACTTT; cdr3_aa: CASMVRTGNSPLHF
v_call: TRBV6-2/TRBV6-3; clone_size: -; j_call: TRBJ1-3; d_call: -; cdr3_nt: TGTGCCAGCAGTTACAGGGCCAGCTCTGGAAACACCATATATTTT; cdr3_aa: CASSYRASSGNTIYF
v_call: TRBV11-2; clone_size: once; j_call: TRBJ1-5; d_call: -; cdr3_nt: TGTGCCAGCAGCTTAGGACAGGCCGGTCAGCCCCAGCATTTT; cdr3_aa: CASSLGQAGQPQHF
v_call: TRBV7-9; clone_size: -; j_call: TRBJ2-1; d_call: -; cdr3_nt: TGTGCCAGCAGCTTCCCTACCGGGGGCCATACCTACAATGAGCAGTTCTTC; cdr3_aa: CASSFPTGGHTYNEQFF
v_call: TRBV7-9; clone_size: -; j_call: TRBJ1-5; d_call: TRBD1; cdr3_nt: TGTGCCAGCAGCTTAAGCGGACAGGGGACCCAGCCCCAGCATTTT; cdr3_aa: CASSLSGQGTQPQHF
v_call: TRBV18; clone_size: -; j_call: TRBJ1-2; d_call: TRBD1; cdr3_nt: TGTGCCAGCTCACCACAAGCTGACAGGGCGAACTATGGCTACACCTTC; cdr3_aa: CASSPQADRANYGYTF
v_call: TRBV29-1; clone_size: -; j_call: TRBJ1-2; d_call: -; cdr3_nt: TGCAGCGCCGCGGGGGGAGGTAATAATTATGGCTACACCTTC; cdr3_aa: CSAAGGGNNYGYTF
v_call: TRBV18; clone_size: -; j_call: TRBJ1-2; d_call: -; cdr3_nt: TGTGCCAGCTCACCTGGACAGTCCTATGGCTACACCTTC; cdr3_aa: CASSPGQSYGYTF
v_call: TRBV9; clone_size: -; j_call: TRBJ2-5; d_call: TRBD1; cdr3_nt: TGTGCCAGCAGCGGACAGGGGCGGGGAGAGACCCAGTACTTC; cdr3_aa: CASSGQGRGETQYF
v_call: TRBV24-1; clone_size: -; j_call: TRBJ1-2; d_call: -; cdr3_nt: TGTGCCACCAGTGATTTGAACAGGATGGAAGGCTACACCTTC; cdr3_aa: CATSDLNRMEGYTF
v_call: TRBV5-1; clone_size: -; j_call: TRBJ2-2; d_call: -; cdr3_nt: TGCGCCAGCAGCTTGGTAATGAACACCGGGGAGCTGTTTTTT; cdr3_aa: CASSLVMNTGELFF
v_call: TRBV9; clone_size: -; j_call: TRBJ1-2; d_call: -; cdr3_nt: TGTGCCAGCAGCGTAGCTTCGGTATTAAACTATGGCTACACCTTC; cdr3_aa: CASSVASVLNYGYTF
v_call: TRBV18; clone_size: -; j_call: TRBJ2-1; d_call: TRBD1; cdr3_nt: TGTGCCAGCTCACTCAGGACAGGGTCGGATGAGCAGTTCTTC; cdr3_aa: CASSLRTGSDEQFF